What follows are 28 T cell receptor beta chains derived from one specimen sequenced in a study of cytomegalovirus exposure and HLA in healthy donors. Primers included in the PCR were 60 Vbeta and 13 Jbeta primers. The data were produced by immunoSEQ multiplex PCR, yet TCRdb's version contains in-frame clones alone and is incomplete. In the table there are around 180,000 clones, around 73% of which are singletons. The sequenced sample consisted of PBMCs. These receptors were obtained from a man aged 55 to 69 in good health and CMV-seronegative.

The genes are TRBV4-2 and TRBJ2-1; D gene ambiguous. CDR1 is LGHNA, CDR2 YNFKEQ, per germline. The CDR3 is 15 residues long. V shed 0 bases and J shed 0 bases, with 6 bases lying between them. CDR3 sequence: CASSQDYNSYNEQFF. CDR3 nucleotides: TGTGCCAGCAGCCAAGATTACAACTCCTACAATGAGCAGTTCTTC.

In this sample, this clone turned up a few times. This chain connects TRBV6-1 to TRBJ2-7, with D hard to call. Germline CDR1 reads MNHNS; CDR2 reads SASEGT. The CDR3 spans 15 residues. V lost 0 bases and J 3 bases, leaving 12 bases between the germline ends. The CDR3 sequence is CASSEARQSYYEQYF. The CDR3 bases are TGTGCCAGCAGTGAAGCCAGGCAGTCGTACTACGAGCAGTACTTC.

V usage is TRBV19 and J usage is TRBJ1-2; D is possibly TRBD1 (6 bases). V was pared by 4 bases and J by 4 bases, with 16 bases between. The CDR3 extends over 15 amino acids. Germline V CDR1 and CDR2: LNHDA, SQIVND (reference sequence). In DNA form, the CDR3 reads TGTGCCAGTAGTAGGATACCAGGGGAGGGCTATGGCTACACCTTC. Encoded protein: CASSRIPGEGYGYTF.

As to this clone: Its ends do not fully match the called genes, so a read error is possible. The V and J genes are TRBV7-3 and TRBJ2-7, with 9 bases lining up with TRBD2. Germline V gives CDR1 SGHTA, CDR2 FQGTGA. The CDR3 spans 16 residues. The CDR3 DNA reads as TGTGCCGGCAGCTTAGGGAGCGGGGGGATCTCCTACGAGCAGTACTTC. Translation: CAGSLGSGGISYEQYF.

This clone appeared a single time. Sequence at one end of the junction differs from germline and may be a read error. This rearrangement joins TRBV2 to TRBJ2-3, with 7 bases identical to TRBD1. This CDR3 is built from 14 residues. The germline V gene has CDR1 SNHLY and CDR2 FYNNEI. This chain's CDR3 is CATSVGTVTDTQYF. CDR3 nucleotides: TGTGCCACCAGTGTGGGGACAGTCACAGATACGCAGTATTTT.

V and J are TRBV2 and TRBJ2-1; the D gene is possibly TRBD1 (6 bases). The CDR3 covers 15 residues. Trimming left V 5 bases short and J 5 bases short, with 16 bases between. Germline V lookup: CDR1 SNHLY, CDR2 FYNNEI. CDR3 loop: CASSYRVFQNNEQFF. In DNA, the CDR3 is TGTGCCAGCAGTTACAGGGTCTTCCAGAACAATGAGCAGTTCTTC.

The chain employs TRBV29-1 and TRBJ2-1; possibly TRBD2 for D (6 bases). Between the trimmed V and J ends, which lost 2 bases and 9 bases, there was a span of 17 bases. This CDR3 contains 14 residues. The germline gives CDR1 SQVTM, CDR2 ANQGSEA. CDR3 loop: CSVESARWGLEQFF. CDR3 DNA sequence: TGCAGCGTTGAATCCGCCCGGTGGGGACTTGAGCAGTTCTTC.

The chain carries TRBV27 and TRBJ2-7, with D hard to call. Trimming removed 7 bases from V and 3 bases from J, with 7 bases in between. The CDR3 spans 11 residues. Germline V gene data show CDR1 as MNHEY and CDR2 as SMNVEV (reference sequence). CDR3: CASMISYEQYF. The DNA of the CDR3 is TGTGCCAGCATGATCAGCTACGAGCAGTACTTC.

The chain links TRBV18 to TRBJ2-7; 11 positions match TRBD1. CDR3 length: 14 amino acids. Germline-derived CDR1 and CDR2 are KGHSH and LQKENI. V lost 9 bases and J lost 3; bases outside the gene matches: 7. The CDR3 nucleotides are TGTGCCAGTCGCGCGGGGACAGGGGGCTACGAGCAGTACTTC. Translation: CASRAGTGGYEQYF.

J is TRBJ2-2 and V is TRBV9; 10 nucleotides agree with TRBD1. The CDR3 runs 15 residues. Looked up from germline, CDR1 is SGDLS and CDR2 is YYNGEE. Trimming removed 5 bases from V and 5 bases from J; junction bases left unmatched: 6. CDR3 coding DNA: TGTGCCAGCAGTGACAGGGGGCGCGGAACCGGGGAGCTGTTTTTT. Amino acids: CASSDRGRGTGELFF.

J is TRBJ1-2 and V is TRBV4-1; D is perhaps TRBD1 (5 bases). The germline V gene has CDR1 MGHRA and CDR2 YSYEKL. This CDR3 has 14 amino acids. Trimming shortened V by 4 bases and J by 2 bases, and 11 bases separated the two germline ends. The CDR3 sequence: CASSPGVGNYGYTF. As DNA, the CDR3 is TGCGCCAGCAGCCCGGGGGTAGGCAACTATGGCTACACCTTC.

The chain couples TRBV5-1 to TRBJ2-2, with TRBD2 matching 10 bases. CDR1 and CDR2 from the germline V gene are SGHRS and YFSETQ. With 3 bases clipped from V and 1 base from J, the junction kept 0 bases outside the gene matches. There are 15 residues in the CDR3. CDR3 nucleotide sequence: TGCGCCAGCAGCTGGACTAGCGGGAACACCGGGGAGCTGTTTTTT. Residues: CASSWTSGNTGELFF.

In its sample, this clone was seen a few times. This chain connects TRBV12-5 to TRBJ2-1, with 9 bases fitting TRBD1. Germline trimming cut 3 bases from V and 2 bases from J; bases unmatched to any gene: 5. Germline-derived CDR1 and CDR2 are LGHNT and FRNRAP. The CDR3 covers 16 residues. CDR3 DNA: TGTGCTAGTGGTTTACCGGGACAGGGAGCCTACAATGAGCAGTTCTTC. It codes for CASGLPGQGAYNEQFF.

This chain connects TRBV10-3 to TRBJ1-1; the D gene is possibly TRBD1 (6 bases). Germline CDR1 is ENHRY and CDR2 is SYGVKD. V was trimmed by 4 bases and J by 7 bases, leaving 16 bases between them. The CDR3 totals 14 residues. The CDR3 is CAISVAGAGNEAFF. In DNA, the CDR3 is TGTGCCATCAGTGTGGCGGGGGCGGGGAATGAAGCTTTCTTT.

This clone was counted a few times. The chain uses TRBV4-1 and TRBJ1-1; D is perhaps TRBD1 (5 bases). This CDR3 has 18 residues. CDR1 and CDR2 from the germline V gene are MGHRA and YSYEKL. V was shortened by 1 base and J by 0 bases, with 18 bases between the two germline ends. The chain's CDR3 is CASSQVVVGLGMNTEAFF. Written as DNA, the CDR3 is TGCGCCAGCAGCCAAGTCGTTGTGGGGCTAGGGATGAACACTGAAGCTTTCTTT.

Ten or more counts support this clone. V is TRBV9 and J is TRBJ2-7; weak D call: TRBD1 (8 bases). V shed 3 bases and J shed 7 bases, with 17 bases lying between them. Germline V gives CDR1 SGDLS, CDR2 YYNGEE. This CDR3 has 14 amino acids. CDR3 region: CASSATGGAEEQYF. The CDR3 bases are TGTGCCAGCAGCGCCACAGGGGGGGCAGAGGAGCAGTACTTC.

The chain has TRBV5-1 and TRBJ2-6; a weak D match, TRBD2 (6 bases). Trimming removed 1 base from V and 4 bases from J, with 9 bases in between. There are 15 residues in the CDR3. CDR1 and CDR2 (germline): SGHRS, YFSETQ. CDR3 bases: TGCGCCAGCAGCTTGCGGGGGACCGGGGCCAACGTCCTGACTTTC. It specifies CASSLRGTGANVLTF.

This chain uses TRBV7-8 with TRBJ2-1, with D possibly matching TRBD2 (6 bases). The CDR3 length is 13 residues. The germline V and J ends were trimmed by 4 bases and 5 bases, with 9 bases remaining between them. Germline CDR1 is SGHVS and CDR2 is FQNEAQ. The CDR3 DNA sequence: TGTGCCAGCAGCTCGGGCGGGAACAATGAGCAGTTCTTC. This gives the protein CASSSGGNNEQFF.

The chain carries TRBV2 and TRBJ2-1, with 8 bases aligning to TRBD1. Germline-derived CDR1 and CDR2 are SNHLY and FYNNEI. The CDR3 spans 14 residues. V shed 7 bases and J 10 bases; nucleotides not matched to a gene: 12. This CDR3 reads CASIPGGVSREQFF. CDR3 nucleotides: TGTGCCAGCATTCCAGGGGGCGTCTCTCGGGAGCAGTTCTTC. Supplemented by reference TRBV2 and TRBJ2-1, the full variable domain reads EPEVTQTPSHQVTQMGQEVILRCVPISNHLYFYWYRQILGQKVEFLVSFYNNEISEKSEIFDDQFSVERPDGSNFTLKIRSTKLEDSAMYFCASIPGGVSREQFFGPGTRLTVL.

The chain combines TRBV25-1 with TRBJ1-2; no reliable D call. The CDR3 extends over 13 amino acids. Germline lookup yields CDR1 MGHDK and CDR2 SYGVNS. V was pared by 4 bases and J by 4 bases, with 10 bases between. The CDR3 here is CASSALNGYGYTF. The DNA for the CDR3 is TGTGCCAGCAGTGCTCTTAACGGCTATGGCTACACCTTC.

V gene TRBV6-1 combines with J gene TRBJ1-2, with unresolved D. V lost 3 bases and J lost 8, with 13 bases in between. The germline CDR1 and CDR2 sequences are MNHNS and SASEGT. The CDR3 length is 13 residues. CDR3 DNA: TGTGCCAGCAGTGACGGTGCCTGGCGGGGCTACACCTTC. This gives the protein CASSDGAWRGYTF.

This clone was observed a few times. The rearrangement links TRBV7-8 to TRBJ2-7; 9 bases map to TRBD2. J was trimmed by 6 bases and V by 6 bases; bases with no gene match: 12. CDR1 and CDR2 from the germline V gene are SGHVS and FQNEAQ. This CDR3 comprises 15 residues. CDR3 loop: CASRSRGGGAGEQYF. The CDR3 DNA sequence: TGTGCCAGCAGATCTAGAGGCGGGGGGGCGGGCGAGCAGTACTTC.

V usage is TRBV6-1 and J usage is TRBJ1-2; 7 bases fit TRBD1. V dropped 6 bases and J dropped 3; count of bases not matched to a gene: 4. This CDR3 is 13 amino acids long. The germline V gene has CDR1 MNHNS and CDR2 SASEGT. CDR3 protein: CASSVTGDYGYTF. The CDR3 DNA follows: TGTGCCAGCAGCGTCACAGGGGACTATGGCTACACCTTC.

The V call is TRBV2, the J call TRBJ2-5; D perhaps matches TRBD1 (6 bases). V gave up 4 bases and J gave up 2 bases, with 14 bases separating them. The CDR3 sequence is 15 residues long. Germline assignment: CDR1 SNHLY and CDR2 FYNNEI. CDR3 loop: CASSVPGVEQETQYF. DNA of the CDR3: TGTGCCAGCAGTGTCCCAGGGGTAGAGCAAGAGACCCAGTACTTC.

The table lists this clone with a few counts. The rearrangement joins TRBV7-8 to TRBJ2-5, with TRBD2 identical over 9 bases. CDR1 and CDR2 from the germline V gene are SGHVS and FQNEAQ. The junction had 8 bases not matched to a gene; V was cut back by 5 bases and J by 1 base. CDR3 length equals 16 residues. DNA of the CDR3: TGTGCCAGCAGCCCCGCGGGCGGGGGGGGCCAAGAGACCCAGTACTTC. It codes for CASSPAGGGGQETQYF.

The chain recombines TRBV5-6 with TRBJ2-1, with 11 bases that match TRBD2. Germline V gene sequence: CDR1 SGHDT, CDR2 YYEEEE. Trimming removed 3 bases from V and 7 bases from J; junction bases left unmatched: 0. The CDR3 is 13 amino acids. The CDR3 loop is CASSWTSGNEQFF. Here the CDR3 DNA reads TGTGCCAGCAGCTGGACTAGCGGGAATGAGCAGTTCTTC.

The rearrangement joins TRBV9 to TRBJ1-3; D may be TRBD1 (6 bases). V lost 0 bases and J 2 bases, leaving 9 bases between the germline ends. The germline CDR1 and CDR2 sequences are SGDLS and YYNGEE. CDR3 length: 15 residues. Here the CDR3 DNA reads TGTGCCAGCAGCGTAGGGACAGCGACTGGAAACACCATATATTTT. Translated, it gives CASSVGTATGNTIYF.

The rearrangement joins TRBV9 to TRBJ2-7; 8 bases match TRBD2. With 2 bases clipped from V and 2 bases from J, the junction kept 3 bases outside the gene matches. CDR1 SGDLS and CDR2 YYNGEE come from the germline V gene. The CDR3 runs 14 residues. CDR3 in amino acids: CASSVGTRAYEQYF. CDR3 DNA: TGTGCCAGCAGCGTCGGGACTAGGGCCTACGAGCAGTACTTC.